The next 13 T cell receptor beta chains were all read from a single sample in a study of memory CD4+ T cells and cytomegalovirus serostatus. The sort gate was single viable CD3+CD4+CD8-CD45RO+ cells for memory CD4+ T cells. The table came from immunoSEQ multiplex PCR; TCRdb's copy has only in-frame clones and leaves some out. The sample shows over 75,000 clones, 75% to 85% of them seen only once. The sequenced sample was memory CD4+ T cells from blood. Receptors originate from an adult in good health and CMV-seropositive.

The J gene is TRBJ1-5, the V gene TRBV30; D is unclear. The CDR3 spans 15 residues. V dropped 0 bases and J dropped 3 bases, with 12 bases sitting between them. The germline gives CDR1 GTSNPN, CDR2 SVGIG (reference sequence). CDR3 in amino acids: CAWSVLGSYNQPQHF. The CDR3 DNA follows: TGTGCCTGGAGTGTACTTGGCAGTTACAATCAGCCCCAGCATTTT. Full variable domain (rest looked up from reference TRBV30 and TRBJ1-5): SQTIHQWPATLVQPVGSPLSLECTVEGTSNPNLYWYRQAAGRGLQLLFYSVGIGQISSEVPQNLSASRPQDRQFILSSKKLLLSDSGFYLCAWSVLGSYNQPQHFGDGTRLSIL.

The CDR3, as DNA: TGTGCCAGCAGACACCCGAGGAGAGGAGTCTACGAGCAGTACTTC. It encodes CASRHPRRGVYEQYF. The chain carries TRBV28 and TRBJ2-7; D unresolved. The ends were cut back, 6 bases at V and 3 bases at J, with 18 bases in the middle. CDR3 size: 15 residues. Germline values: CDR1 MDHEN, CDR2 SYDVKM.

This clone has only one observation. The chain recombines TRBV18 with TRBJ1-1; D is perhaps TRBD1 (5 bases). Trimming took off 3 bases at V and 8 bases at J, with 10 bases between the two ends. Germline V gene sequence: CDR1 KGHSH, CDR2 LQKENI. The CDR3 contains 12 residues. DNA of the CDR3: TGTGCCAGCTCACCGAAGACAGCAGAAGCTTTCTTT. Amino acids: CASSPKTAEAFF.

V usage is TRBV9 and J usage is TRBJ2-2; unclear D gene. The V end was cut by 0 bases, the J end by 6 bases, with 12 bases between. The CDR3 totals 15 residues. The V gene's germline CDR1 is SGDLS and CDR2 YYNGEE. DNA of the CDR3: TGTGCCAGCAGCGTAGCTTGGCAGGTCCCCGGGGAGCTGTTTTTT. As protein: CASSVAWQVPGELFF.

This clone was recorded at least ten times. The rearrangement links TRBV2 to TRBJ1-2; D uncertain. V was cut by 4 bases and J by 4 bases, with 13 bases left in between. Germline-derived CDR1 and CDR2 are SNHLY and FYNNEI. CDR3 length equals 14 residues. In nucleotides, the CDR3 is TGTGCCAGCAGTGCCGACTACTCCACCTATGGCTACACCTTC. Its translation: CASSADYSTYGYTF.

The chain uses TRBV5-1 and TRBJ1-2; a weak D match, TRBD1 (5 bases). The CDR3 sequence is 14 residues long. The germline V gene has CDR1 SGHRS and CDR2 YFSETQ. V lost 7 bases to trimming and J lost 2 bases, with 15 bases between them. CDR3 residues: CASGEGSYNYGYTF. Written as DNA, the CDR3 is TGCGCCAGCGGTGAGGGGAGTTACAACTATGGCTACACCTTC.

This clone was recorded once. The V call is TRBV5-1, the J call TRBJ2-5; D remains unclear. Germline V gene lookup returns CDR1 SGHRS and CDR2 YFSETQ. Trimming left V 4 bases short and J 5 bases short, with 12 bases between. The CDR3 is 13 residues long. The CDR3 is CASSLDPRETQYF. The CDR3 coding sequence is TGCGCCAGCAGCCTGGATCCAAGGGAGACCCAGTACTTC.

The chain employs TRBV7-9 and TRBJ2-3, with TRBD2 matching 10 bases. The V segment lost 2 bases and the J segment 0 bases; nucleotides outside the gene matches: 5. The CDR3 contains 17 residues. Looked up from germline, CDR1 is SEHNR and CDR2 is FQNEAQ (reference sequence). The CDR3 region has the DNA TGTGCCAGCAGCTTAATTAGACTAGCGGGTAGCACAGATACGCAGTATTTT. As protein: CASSLIRLAGSTDTQYF. Based on the CDR3 plus reference TRBV7-9 and TRBJ2-3, the full variable domain is DTGVSQNPRHKITKRGQNVTFRCDPISEHNRLYWYRQTLGQGPEFLTYFQNEAQLEKSRLLSDRFSAERPKGSFSTLEIQRTEQGDSAMYLCASSLIRLAGSTDTQYFGPGTRLTVL.

The chain has TRBV5-4 and TRBJ1-3; D remains unclear. The ends were cut back, 4 bases at V and 0 bases at J, with 14 bases in the middle. Germline assignment: CDR1 SGHNT and CDR2 YYREEE (reference sequence). The CDR3 consists of 16 residues. CDR3 sequence reads: CASSNDPVSSGNTIYF. The CDR3 DNA reads as TGTGCCAGCAGCAACGACCCGGTTAGCTCTGGAAACACCATATATTTT.

CDR3 protein: CASSQTQDGEAFF. The CDR3 nucleotides read TGTGCCAGCAGCCAAACCCAAGACGGTGAAGCTTTCTTT. This rearrangement joins TRBV14 to TRBJ1-1; D remains ambiguous. Deletions cut 2 bases from V and 7 bases from J, with 11 bases between. This CDR3 region has 13 residues. The germline gives CDR1 SGHDN, CDR2 FVKESK.

The V gene is TRBV27, the J gene TRBJ2-2, with no clear D. The CDR3 extends over 15 amino acids. CDR1 is MNHEY and CDR2 is SMNVEV in the germline V gene (reference sequence). V was shortened by 3 bases and J by 0 bases, with 8 bases between the two germline ends. The DNA of the CDR3 is TGTGCCAGCAGTTTCGTGTGGGCGAACACCGGGGAGCTGTTTTTT. Its translation is CASSFVWANTGELFF.

This chain joins TRBV18 and TRBJ1-4, with D maybe TRBD1 (5 bases). V was shortened by 3 bases and J by 4 bases, with 12 bases between the two germline ends. Germline V gene data show CDR1 as KGHSH and CDR2 as LQKENI. The CDR3 extends over 15 amino acids. The CDR3 sequence is CASSPAGLGNEKLFF. Here the CDR3 DNA reads TGTGCCAGCTCACCGGCAGGGTTGGGTAATGAAAAACTGTTTTTT.

V is TRBV28 and J is TRBJ1-4; possible D gene TRBD1, 6 bases. V was clipped by 3 bases and J by 0 bases, with 8 bases between them. Germline V gene lookup returns CDR1 MDHEN and CDR2 SYDVKM. This CDR3 region has 15 residues. CDR3 DNA sequence: TGTGCCAGCAGTTTCAGGGGCACAACTAATGAAAAACTGTTTTTT. This encodes CASSFRGTTNEKLFF. The full variable domain, in which reference TRBV28 and TRBJ1-4 provide the parts outside the CDR3, is DVKVTQSSRYLVKRTGEKVFLECVQDMDHENMFWYRQDPGLGLRLIYFSYDVKMKEKGDIPEGYSVSREKKERFSLILESASTNQTSMYLCASSFRGTTNEKLFFGSGTQLSVL.